This entry lists 26 T cell receptor beta chains sequenced from one sample in a study of shared clonotypes between healthy human individuals. Only in-frame clones appear in the TCRdb table, and some are missing; sequencing was by immunoSEQ multiplex PCR. The data hold 2,500,000 or so clones, with approximately 90% observed a single time. Sequences were obtained from naive CD4+ T cells from PBMCs. As to subset: CD45RA+ positively selected. These receptors all come from a man younger than 35 in good health. Some clones in this sample may be carry-over from other donors' samples.

The J gene is TRBJ2-1, the V gene TRBV18; no reliable D call. Per the germline V gene, CDR1 is KGHSH and CDR2 is LQKENI. V lost 6 bases to trimming and J lost 0 bases, with 15 bases between them. The CDR3 consists of 16 residues. This CDR3 is CASSQIKTSSYNEQFF. CDR3 coding DNA: TGTGCCAGCTCGCAAATAAAGACAAGCTCCTACAATGAGCAGTTCTTC.

The V call is TRBV5-6, the J call TRBJ1-5; 11 bases are a match to TRBD1. Looked up from germline, CDR1 is SGHDT and CDR2 is YYEEEE. Trimming took 2 bases from V and 6 from J; bases not matched to a gene: 4. CDR3 length: 15 residues. The CDR3: CASSFGTGGAQPQHF. Written as DNA, the CDR3 is TGTGCCAGCAGCTTCGGGACAGGGGGTGCTCAGCCCCAGCATTTT.

This chain uses TRBV19 with TRBJ1-1; no firm D call. V lost 6 bases and J 3 bases, leaving 8 bases between the germline ends. The CDR3 is made up of 12 amino acids. The V gene's germline CDR1 is LNHDA and CDR2 SQIVND (reference sequence). CDR3 in amino acids: CASRYSHTEAFF. CDR3 coding DNA: TGTGCCAGTAGGTACAGCCACACTGAAGCTTTCTTT. The full variable domain, rest sourced from reference TRBV19 and TRBJ1-1, is DGGITQSPKYLFRKEGQNVTLSCEQNLNHDAMYWYRQDPGQGLRLIYYSQIVNDFQKGDIAEGYSVSREKKESFPLTVTSAQKNPTAFYLCASRYSHTEAFFGQGTRLTVV.

In its sample, this clone was seen once. The DNA of the CDR3 is TGTGCCAGCAGATGGACTAGCGGTGGAACCGGGGAGCTGTTTTTT. The encoded protein is CASRWTSGGTGELFF. The rearrangement links TRBV7-8 to TRBJ2-2, with 10 bases that match TRBD2. Losses at the gene ends were 6 bases for V and 5 bases for J; bases not matched to a gene: 6. Germline loops: CDR1 SGHVS, CDR2 FQNEAQ. The CDR3 contains 15 residues.

The chain has TRBV28 and TRBJ2-7; 8 bases agree with TRBD2. The CDR3 is 15 residues long. CDR1 and CDR2 (germline): MDHEN, SYDVKM. J gave up 0 bases and V 4 bases, and 5 bases lay outside the gene matches. The CDR3 reads CASSSTGTSSYEQYF. The CDR3 nucleotides are TGTGCCAGCAGTTCAACCGGGACTAGCTCCTACGAGCAGTACTTC.

The genes are TRBV27 and TRBJ2-1, with D perhaps being TRBD1 or TRBD2 (5 bases each). In germline, CDR1 is MNHEY, CDR2 SMNVEV (reference sequence). The ends were cut back, 8 bases at V and 7 bases at J, with 12 bases in the middle. The CDR3 contains 12 residues. The CDR3 bases are TGTGCCAGCTCGGGGCCGCGGAATGAGCAGTTCTTC. This codes for CASSGPRNEQFF.

V and J are TRBV29-1 and TRBJ1-2; D ambiguous. This CDR3 region has 14 residues. CDR1 SQVTM and CDR2 ANQGSEA come from the germline V gene. V was shortened by 6 bases and J by 6 bases, with 20 bases between the two germline ends. The CDR3 bases are TGCAGCGTCCAAAGGTGGGGAGGCGAGGATGGCTACACCTTC. Translating gives CSVQRWGGEDGYTF.

This sequence joins TRBV7-2 and TRBJ2-7; D possibly uses TRBD1 or TRBD2 (5 bases each). Germline CDR1 and CDR2: SGHTA and FQGNSA. The CDR3 spans 14 residues. Trimming removed 8 bases at V and 2 bases at J, with 16 bases between. The CDR3 bases are TGTGCCAGCGGCCGCCCGGGGCTCACCTACGAGCAGTACTTC. Amino acids: CASGRPGLTYEQYF.

The table lists this clone with a count of one. The chain carries TRBV2 and TRBJ2-2, with D perhaps TRBD1 or TRBD2 (5 bases each). Germline values: CDR1 SNHLY, CDR2 FYNNEI. The CDR3 sequence is 20 residues long. V was trimmed by 6 bases and J by 3 bases, leaving 29 bases between them. The DNA for the CDR3 is TGTGCCAGCAGGGGTTTCCCGCCCGGGACGCTGGCTCGGGACACCGGGGAGCTGTTTTTT. As protein: CASRGFPPGTLARDTGELFF.

This clone was seen a single time. The chain couples TRBV5-6 to TRBJ2-1; 7 positions agree with TRBD1. Losses at the gene ends were 4 bases for V and 8 bases for J; bases not matched to a gene: 6. Germline CDR1 is SGHDT and CDR2 is YYEEEE. The CDR3 extends over 13 amino acids. As DNA, the CDR3 is TGTGCCAGCAGCCGAGACAGGGCACATGAGCAGTTCTTC. Translation gives CASSRDRAHEQFF.

The chain is built from TRBV30 and TRBJ1-4, with a possible D match to TRBD1 (5 bases). This CDR3 is 14 amino acids long. Per germline, CDR1 GTSNPN and CDR2 SVGIG (reference sequence). V was pared by 5 bases and J by 5 bases, with 15 bases between. CDR3 DNA: TGTGCCTGGGGCGAGGGGTCGGGGAATGAAAAACTGTTTTTT. This gives the protein CAWGEGSGNEKLFF.

This clone has only a few counts. The V and J genes are TRBV4-2 and TRBJ1-5; D is ambiguous. Trimming removed 4 bases at V and 4 bases at J, with 14 bases between. The CDR3 has 15 amino acids. Germline V gene lookup returns CDR1 LGHNA and CDR2 YNFKEQ. The CDR3 spells CASSLVGSPNQPQHF. CDR3 DNA sequence: TGTGCCAGCAGCCTTGTGGGAAGTCCTAATCAGCCCCAGCATTTT.

The genes are TRBV6-5 and TRBJ2-7; 11 bases align to TRBD2. The germline CDR1 and CDR2 sequences are MNHEY and SVGAGI. V shed 4 bases, J shed 6 bases, and the junction held 5 bases outside the gene matches. The CDR3 runs 14 residues. The CDR3: CASSLAGGPFEQYF. Written as DNA, the CDR3 is TGTGCCAGCAGTTTAGCGGGAGGGCCCTTCGAGCAGTACTTC.

The chain recombines TRBV6-6 with TRBJ2-7; TRBD1 agrees at 10 bases. V trimming: 6 bases; J trimming: 12 bases; junction bases outside the gene matches: 8. CDR1 and CDR2 from the germline V gene are MNHNY and SVGAGI (reference sequence). CDR3 size: 12 residues. CDR3 DNA: TGTGCCAGCAGCCCCGGACAGGGGGTGCGGTACTTC. It encodes CASSPGQGVRYF.

The chain recombines TRBV7-9 with TRBJ2-3; the match to TRBD2 covers 7 bases. The CDR3 length is 16 residues. J lost 3 bases, V lost 5 bases, and 11 bases had no gene match. Germline V gene sequence: CDR1 SEHNR, CDR2 FQNEAQ (reference sequence). In DNA form, the CDR3 reads TGTGCCAGCAGCCTCCCCCCGGGAGGAGGGACAGATACGCAGTATTTT. This gives the protein CASSLPPGGGTDTQYF.

The rearrangement uses TRBV27 and TRBJ2-7; D possibly corresponds to TRBD1 (5 bases). There are 17 residues in the CDR3. Trimming took 4 bases from V and 0 from J, leaving 19 bases between them. Germline loops: CDR1 MNHEY, CDR2 SMNVEV (reference sequence). The CDR3 region has the DNA TGTGCCAGCAGTTACAAAATCGGACAAACGAGCTCCTACGAGCAGTACTTC. The encoded protein is CASSYKIGQTSSYEQYF.

V and J are TRBV5-4 and TRBJ1-4, with 7 bases lining up with TRBD1. This CDR3 is 15 amino acids long. V gave up 2 bases and J gave up 5 bases; unmatched junction bases: 6. Germline V CDR1 and CDR2: SGHNT, YYREEE (reference sequence). In nucleotides, the CDR3 is TGTGCCAGCAGCTTTCAGACAGGGCTCAATGAAAAACTGTTTTTT. Protein sequence: CASSFQTGLNEKLFF.

This clone was recorded only once. The chain combines TRBV10-1 with TRBJ2-3; D gene unclear. V was trimmed by 6 bases and J by 0 bases, leaving 16 bases between them. The length of the CDR3 is 16 residues. Germline CDR1 reads WNHNN; CDR2 reads SYGVQD (reference sequence). CDR3 nucleotides: TGCGCCAGCAGCGCCGTGTCGACCTCTAGCACAGATACGCAGTATTTT. Amino acids: CASSAVSTSSTDTQYF.

The chain joins TRBV6-6 to TRBJ2-1; D is unresolved. Between the trimmed V and J ends, which lost 5 bases and 6 bases, there was a span of 11 bases. CDR3 size: 13 residues. CDR1 is MNHNY and CDR2 is SVGAGI in the germline V gene (reference sequence). In nucleotides, the CDR3 is TGTGCCAGCAGTGAGGAGTACCCCAATGAGCAGTTCTTC. Translated: CASSEEYPNEQFF.

This chain connects TRBV19 to TRBJ1-2; the D gene is possibly TRBD1 (5 bases). In germline, CDR1 is LNHDA, CDR2 SQIVND (reference sequence). Between the trimmed V and J ends, which lost 5 bases and 4 bases, there was a span of 11 bases. The CDR3 has 13 residues. CDR3 DNA: TGTGCCAGTAGTTTCGGGGCTCTCTATGGCTACACCTTC. Translated: CASSFGALYGYTF. The full variable domain, its missing parts supplied by reference TRBV19 and TRBJ1-2, is DGGITQSPKYLFRKEGQNVTLSCEQNLNHDAMYWYRQDPGQGLRLIYYSQIVNDFQKGDIAEGYSVSREKKESFPLTVTSAQKNPTAFYLCASSFGALYGYTFGSGTRLTVV.

The sample holds one count of this clone. V gene TRBV7-8 combines with J gene TRBJ2-7; 8 positions agree with TRBD2. V gave up 0 bases and J gave up 2 bases; unmatched junction bases: 3. The CDR3 has 15 amino acids. Germline V lookup: CDR1 SGHVS, CDR2 FQNEAQ. CDR3 loop: CASSLAGTSTYEQYF. In DNA, the CDR3 is TGTGCCAGCAGCTTAGCGGGGACTAGTACCTACGAGCAGTACTTC.

The chain links TRBV11-2 to TRBJ2-2; 10 nucleotides match TRBD1. Trimming took 7 bases from V and 5 from J; bases not matched to a gene: 7. CDR3 length equals 15 residues. Germline CDR1 is SGHAT and CDR2 is FQNNGV. The CDR3 DNA reads as TGTGCCAGCACCGGGGACAGGGGTTATACCGGGGAGCTGTTTTTT. Protein product: CASTGDRGYTGELFF.

This clone appeared once. This chain joins TRBV7-9 and TRBJ1-2; possible D gene TRBD1, 5 bases. V was clipped by 6 bases and J by 1 base, with 12 bases between them. Germline V CDR1 and CDR2: SEHNR, FQNEAQ (reference sequence). The CDR3 is made up of 14 amino acids. The CDR3 nucleotides are TGTGCCAGCAGGCGAGGGACGGGTAACTATGGCTACACCTTC. Translated: CASRRGTGNYGYTF.

This sequence joins TRBV10-3 and TRBJ1-3; TRBD1 is a possible D gene (5 bases). The germline gives CDR1 ENHRY, CDR2 SYGVKD. The CDR3 covers 14 residues. Between the trimmed V and J ends, which lost 8 bases and 0 bases, there was a span of 11 bases. The CDR3 is CAIRAGVSGNTIYF. CDR3 DNA sequence: TGTGCCATCCGGGCGGGGGTCTCTGGAAACACCATATATTTT.

The count of this clone is one. Within the sample, other DNA sequences also encode this same CDR3. The genes are TRBV18 and TRBJ2-5; D unclear. The CDR3 length is 14 residues. V was clipped by 1 base and J by 5 bases, with 11 bases between them. The germline gives CDR1 KGHSH, CDR2 LQKENI. The CDR3 sequence: CASSPLPGQETQYF. CDR3 DNA sequence: TGTGCCAGCTCACCACTTCCGGGTCAGGAGACCCAGTACTTC. Full variable domain (remainder filled in from reference TRBV18 and TRBJ2-5): NAGVMQNPRHLVRRRGQEARLRCSPMKGHSHVYWYRQLPEEGLKFMVYLQKENIIDESGMPKERFSAEFPKEGPSILRIQQVVRGDSAAYFCASSPLPGQETQYFGPGTRLLVL.

This CDR3 reads CASRAGTDTDTQYF. CDR3 coding DNA: TGTGCCAGCAGGGCCGGGACAGACACAGATACGCAGTATTTT. The V gene is TRBV11-1, the J gene TRBJ2-3; 7 bases agree with TRBD1. Germline V gene data show CDR1 as SGHAT and CDR2 as FQDESV (reference sequence). The trim removed 6 bases at V and 2 bases at J, leaving 5 bases unmatched. The CDR3 is 14 residues long.